One sample yielded the 5 T cell receptor beta chains listed below, sequenced in a study of cytomegalovirus exposure and HLA in healthy donors. This PCR relied on a set of 60 Vbeta primers and 13 Jbeta primers. Data came from immunoSEQ multiplex PCR; TCRdb stores just in-frame clones and leaves some out. The sample comprises some 220,000 clones, around 89% of which are singletons, and 0.9% to 1.1% rests with the top ten. What was sequenced was PBMCs. All receptors come from a woman aged 18 to 35 in good health and CMV-seronegative.

This clone was observed a few times. The chain carries TRBV7-9 and TRBJ2-5; TRBD2 aligns across 8 bases. Germline assignment: CDR1 SEHNR and CDR2 FQNEAQ (reference sequence). V gave up 4 bases and J gave up 5 bases; unmatched junction bases: 6. This CDR3 has 14 residues. CDR3 amino acids: CASSSGLGAETQYF. CDR3 nucleotides: TGTGCCAGCAGCTCGGGACTAGGGGCGGAGACCCAGTACTTC. Looking up the rest from reference TRBV7-9 and TRBJ2-5 gives the full variable domain: DTGVSQNPRHKITKRGQNVTFRCDPISEHNRLYWYRQTLGQGPEFLTYFQNEAQLEKSRLLSDRFSAERPKGSFSTLEIQRTEQGDSAMYLCASSSGLGAETQYFGPGTRLLVL.

The chain uses TRBV29-1 and TRBJ1-2; D not certain. The length of the CDR3 is 12 residues. Germline V gene sequence: CDR1 SQVTM, CDR2 ANQGSEA. V lost 0 bases to trimming and J lost 4 bases, with 6 bases between them. This CDR3 is CSVEEQLYGYTF. In DNA, the CDR3 is TGCAGCGTTGAAGAACAGCTCTATGGCTACACCTTC.

Here the CDR3 reads CASSPRQPDYEQYF. CDR3 DNA: TGTGCCAGCAGCCCTCGACAGCCTGACTACGAGCAGTACTTC. The chain couples TRBV7-8 to TRBJ2-7; tentatively, D is TRBD1 (5 bases). Germline values: CDR1 SGHVS, CDR2 FQNEAQ. Trimming pared 5 bases from V and 3 bases from J, leaving 14 bases between. There are 14 residues in the CDR3.

This rearrangement joins TRBV6-5 to TRBJ1-5, with TRBD1 matching 7 bases. The CDR3 contains 14 residues. CDR1 is MNHEY, CDR2 SVGAGI, per germline. The ends lost 5 bases at V and 5 bases at J; junction bases unmatched: 6. CDR3 residues: CASSTTGVHQPQHF. In DNA form, the CDR3 reads TGTGCCAGCAGTACTACAGGGGTTCATCAGCCCCAGCATTTT.

V usage is TRBV19 and J usage is TRBJ1-5; D is possibly TRBD1 (5 bases). Germline V lookup: CDR1 LNHDA, CDR2 SQIVND (reference sequence). The CDR3 totals 14 residues. Trimming took off 3 bases at V and 6 bases at J, with 12 bases between the two ends. CDR3 residues: CASSIRDSSQPQHF. For the CDR3, the DNA is TGTGCCAGTAGTATCCGGGACTCTAGTCAGCCCCAGCATTTT.